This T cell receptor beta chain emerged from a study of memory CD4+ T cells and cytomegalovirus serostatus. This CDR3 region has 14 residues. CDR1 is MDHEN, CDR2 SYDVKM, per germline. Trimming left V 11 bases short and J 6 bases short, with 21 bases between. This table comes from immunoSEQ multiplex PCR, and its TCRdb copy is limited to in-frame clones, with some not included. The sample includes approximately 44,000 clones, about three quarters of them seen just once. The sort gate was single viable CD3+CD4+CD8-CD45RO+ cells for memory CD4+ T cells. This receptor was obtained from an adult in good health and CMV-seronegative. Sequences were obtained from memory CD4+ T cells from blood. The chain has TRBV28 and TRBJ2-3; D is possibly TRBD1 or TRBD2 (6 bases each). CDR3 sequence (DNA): TGTGCCGCCGGAGGAGGGGGGATGCGGGATACGCAGTATTTT. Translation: CAAGGGGMRDTQYF.